This T cell receptor (beta chain) was identified during a study of human T cells and chemical hapten exposure. The study, taken as a whole, reports: A positive correlation with patch test score was shown by PT1 expanded TCR counts.

What the library attached to individual cDNA molecules were unique molecular identifiers. Using its own MiXCR run on the RACE reads, TCRdb lists one record per CDR3 protein. The table lists about 190,000 distinct CDR3 sequences, approximately 26% of them singletons. Comment on this clonotype: Its antigen is unidentified.

Documented time point: patch test 3, about 24 weeks after DPC sensitization. Stated treatment: therapeutic diphenylcyclopropenone sensitization with weekly scalp DPC. Germline CDR1 is LGHNA and CDR2 is YNFKEQ. Germline trimming cut 0 bases from V and 2 bases from J; bases unmatched to any gene: 8. The CDR3 covers 17 residues. The sample here was whole blood, taken in connection with sensitization to the hapten diphenylcyclopropenone (DPC). This sequence originates from a woman aged 40 to 55 with alopecia areata. Some clones in this sample may be carry-over from other donors' samples. The rearrangement uses TRBV4-2 and TRBJ2-3; 7 bases align to TRBD1. CDR3 region: CASSQEQGRATTDTQYF. The CDR3 nucleotides read TGTGCCAGCAGCCAAGAACAGGGGCGGGCAACCACAGATACGCAGTATTTT.